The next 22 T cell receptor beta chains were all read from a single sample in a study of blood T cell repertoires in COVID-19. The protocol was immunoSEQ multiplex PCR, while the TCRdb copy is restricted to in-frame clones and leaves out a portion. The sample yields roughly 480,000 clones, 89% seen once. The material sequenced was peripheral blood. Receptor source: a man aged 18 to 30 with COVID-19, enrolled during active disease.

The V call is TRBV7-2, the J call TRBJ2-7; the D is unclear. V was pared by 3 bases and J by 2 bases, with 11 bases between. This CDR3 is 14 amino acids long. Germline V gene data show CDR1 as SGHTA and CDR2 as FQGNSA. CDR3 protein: CASSFGRIPYEQYF. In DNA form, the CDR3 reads TGTGCCAGCAGCTTTGGCAGAATCCCCTACGAGCAGTACTTC.

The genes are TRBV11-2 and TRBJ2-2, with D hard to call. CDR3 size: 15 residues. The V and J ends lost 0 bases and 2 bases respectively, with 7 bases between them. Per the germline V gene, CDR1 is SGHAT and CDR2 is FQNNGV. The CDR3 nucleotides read TGTGCCAGCAGCTTAGATCCGGTTAACACCGGGGAGCTGTTTTTT. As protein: CASSLDPVNTGELFF.

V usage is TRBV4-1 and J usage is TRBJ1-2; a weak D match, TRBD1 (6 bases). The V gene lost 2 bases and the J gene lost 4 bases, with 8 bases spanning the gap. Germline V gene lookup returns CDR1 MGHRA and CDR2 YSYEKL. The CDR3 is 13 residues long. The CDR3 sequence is CASSQQGTYGYTF. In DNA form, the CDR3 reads TGCGCCAGCAGCCAACAGGGGACCTATGGCTACACCTTC.

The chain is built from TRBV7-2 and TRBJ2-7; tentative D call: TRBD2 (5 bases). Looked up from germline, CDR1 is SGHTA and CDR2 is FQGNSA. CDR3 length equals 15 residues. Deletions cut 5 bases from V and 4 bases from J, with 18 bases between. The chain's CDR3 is CASSTEYSAWYEQYF. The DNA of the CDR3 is TGTGCCAGCAGCACCGAATATAGCGCGTGGTACGAGCAGTACTTC. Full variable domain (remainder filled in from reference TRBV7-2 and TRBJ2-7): GAGVSQSPSNKVTEKGKDVELRCDPISGHTALYWYRQSLGQGLEFLIYFQGNSAPDKSGLPSDRFSAERTGGSVSTLTIQRTQQEDSAVYLCASSTEYSAWYEQYFGPGTRLTVT.

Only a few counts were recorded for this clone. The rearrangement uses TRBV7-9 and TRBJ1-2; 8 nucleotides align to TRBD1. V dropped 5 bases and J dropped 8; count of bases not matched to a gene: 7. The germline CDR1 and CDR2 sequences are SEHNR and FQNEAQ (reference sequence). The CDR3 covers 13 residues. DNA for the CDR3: TGTGCCAGCAGCCTCCCCGCAGGGGGCGGCTACACCTTC. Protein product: CASSLPAGGGYTF.

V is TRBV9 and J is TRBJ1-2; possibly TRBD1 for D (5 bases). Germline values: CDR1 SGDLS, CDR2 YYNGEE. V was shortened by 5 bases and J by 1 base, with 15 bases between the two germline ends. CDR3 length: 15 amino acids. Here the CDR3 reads CASRSGWESNYGYTF. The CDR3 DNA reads TGTGCCAGCAGGTCAGGGTGGGAAAGTAACTATGGCTACACCTTC.

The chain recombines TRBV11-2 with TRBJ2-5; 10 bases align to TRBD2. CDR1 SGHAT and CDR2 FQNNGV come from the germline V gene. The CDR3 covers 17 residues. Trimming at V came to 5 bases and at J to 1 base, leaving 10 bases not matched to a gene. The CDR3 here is CASSPDPSGSLQETQYF. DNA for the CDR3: TGTGCCAGCAGCCCGGACCCTAGCGGGAGCCTCCAAGAGACCCAGTACTTC.

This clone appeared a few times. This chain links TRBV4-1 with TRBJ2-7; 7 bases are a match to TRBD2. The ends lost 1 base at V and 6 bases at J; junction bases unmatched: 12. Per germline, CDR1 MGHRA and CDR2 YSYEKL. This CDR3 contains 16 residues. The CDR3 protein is CASSQGTSAGTIEQYF. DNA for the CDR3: TGCGCCAGCAGCCAAGGAACTAGCGCTGGGACGATCGAGCAGTACTTC.

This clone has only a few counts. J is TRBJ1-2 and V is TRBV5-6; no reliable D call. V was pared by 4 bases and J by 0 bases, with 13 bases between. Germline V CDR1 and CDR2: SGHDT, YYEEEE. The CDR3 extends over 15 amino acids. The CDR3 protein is CASSPNLGTNYGYTF. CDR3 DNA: TGTGCCAGCAGCCCAAATCTCGGTACTAACTATGGCTACACCTTC.

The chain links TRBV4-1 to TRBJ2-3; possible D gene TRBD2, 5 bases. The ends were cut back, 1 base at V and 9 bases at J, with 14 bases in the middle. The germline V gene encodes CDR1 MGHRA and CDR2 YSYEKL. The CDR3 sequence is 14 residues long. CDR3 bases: TGCGCCAGCAGCCAAGTTAGTCCGGGAAGAACGCAGTATTTT. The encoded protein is CASSQVSPGRTQYF.

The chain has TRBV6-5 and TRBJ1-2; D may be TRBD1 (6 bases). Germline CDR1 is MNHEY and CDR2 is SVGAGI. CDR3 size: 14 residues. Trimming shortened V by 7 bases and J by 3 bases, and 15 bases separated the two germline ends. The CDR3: CASIPQGRDYGYTF. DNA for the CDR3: TGTGCCAGCATCCCACAGGGCAGGGACTATGGCTACACCTTC.

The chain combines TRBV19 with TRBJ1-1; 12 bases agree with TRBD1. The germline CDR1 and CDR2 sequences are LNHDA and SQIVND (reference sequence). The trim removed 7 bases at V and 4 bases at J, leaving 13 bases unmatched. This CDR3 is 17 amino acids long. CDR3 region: CASNSKRGDRGPTEAFF. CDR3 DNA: TGTGCCAGTAACTCCAAACGGGGGGACAGGGGGCCCACTGAAGCTTTCTTT.

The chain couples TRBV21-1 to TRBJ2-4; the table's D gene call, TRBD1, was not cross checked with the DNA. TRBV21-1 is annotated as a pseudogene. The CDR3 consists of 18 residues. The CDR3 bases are TGTGCCAGCAGCAAAGCTGGGCCTGTAGTACTAGCCAAAAACATTCAGTACTTC. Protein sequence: CASSKAGPVVLAKNIQYF.

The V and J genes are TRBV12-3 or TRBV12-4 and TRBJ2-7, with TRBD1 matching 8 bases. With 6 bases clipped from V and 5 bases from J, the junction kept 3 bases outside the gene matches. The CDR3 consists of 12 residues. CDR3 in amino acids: CASRSTGDEQYF. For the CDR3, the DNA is TGTGCCAGCAGGTCGACAGGGGACGAGCAGTACTTC.

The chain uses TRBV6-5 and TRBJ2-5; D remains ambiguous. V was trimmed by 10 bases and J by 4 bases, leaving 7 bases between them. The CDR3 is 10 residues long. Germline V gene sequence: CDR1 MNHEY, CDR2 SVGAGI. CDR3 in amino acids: CAILRETQYF. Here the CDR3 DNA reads TGTGCCATCCTCAGAGAGACCCAGTACTTC.

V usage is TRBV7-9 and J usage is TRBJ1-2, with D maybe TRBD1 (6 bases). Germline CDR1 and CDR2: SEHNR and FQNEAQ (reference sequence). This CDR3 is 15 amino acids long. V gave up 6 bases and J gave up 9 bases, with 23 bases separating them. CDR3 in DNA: TGTGCCAGCAGGTTCCGCTCGGACAGCGGGAGTAGCTACACCTTC. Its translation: CASRFRSDSGSSYTF.

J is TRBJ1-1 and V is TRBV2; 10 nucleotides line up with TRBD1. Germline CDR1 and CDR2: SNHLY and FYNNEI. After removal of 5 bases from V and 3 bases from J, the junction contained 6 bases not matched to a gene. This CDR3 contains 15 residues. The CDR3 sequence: CASSYTGTGDTEAFF. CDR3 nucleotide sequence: TGTGCCAGCAGTTATACCGGGACAGGGGACACTGAAGCTTTCTTT.

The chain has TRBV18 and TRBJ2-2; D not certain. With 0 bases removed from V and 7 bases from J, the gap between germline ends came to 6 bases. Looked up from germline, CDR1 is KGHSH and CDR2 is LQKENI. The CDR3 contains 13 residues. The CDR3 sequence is CASSPPNGGELFF. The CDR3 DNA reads TGTGCCAGCTCACCACCGAACGGCGGGGAGCTGTTTTTT.

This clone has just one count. CDR3: CASRPLTWDSNLTSSYNEQFF. CDR3 in DNA: TGTGCCAGTAGGCCCCTCACGTGGGACAGCAACCTGACTAGCTCCTACAATGAGCAGTTCTTC. This chain links TRBV19 with TRBJ2-1, with a possible D match to TRBD1 (7 bases). The CDR3 sequence is 21 residues long. CDR1 LNHDA and CDR2 SQIVND come from the germline V gene (reference sequence). V shed 6 bases and J shed 0 bases, with 30 bases lying between them.

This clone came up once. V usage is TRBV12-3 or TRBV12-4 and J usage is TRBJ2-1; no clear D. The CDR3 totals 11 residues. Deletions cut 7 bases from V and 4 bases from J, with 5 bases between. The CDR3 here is CASTPYNEQFF. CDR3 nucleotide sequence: TGTGCCAGCACCCCGTACAATGAGCAGTTCTTC.

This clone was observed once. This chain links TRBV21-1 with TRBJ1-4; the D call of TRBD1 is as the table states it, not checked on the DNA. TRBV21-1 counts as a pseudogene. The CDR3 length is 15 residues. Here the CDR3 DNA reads TGTGCCAGCAGCAACTTGACAGGAAATAATGAAAAACTGTTTTTT. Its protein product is CASSNLTGNNEKLFF.

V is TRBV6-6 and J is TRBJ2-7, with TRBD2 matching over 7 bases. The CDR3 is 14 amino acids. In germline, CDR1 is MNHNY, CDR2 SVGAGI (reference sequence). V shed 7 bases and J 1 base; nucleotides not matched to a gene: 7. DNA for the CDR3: TGTGCCAGCATAGGCGGGAGCTCATCCTACGAGCAGTACTTC. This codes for CASIGGSSSYEQYF.